This entry is about one T cell receptor (beta chain). This clonotype was counted ten times or more. The antigen this receptor binds is unknown. The input lacks base qualities; no much larger clone sits a single base away. Amplification of TCR beta CDR3 regions was carried out from RNA transcripts. The TCR CDR3 was subjected to a first round of RT-PCR using the HTBI primer set and the Qiagen OneStep RT-PCR kit. Libraries were constructed in a second round of multiplex PCR, after which size selection and purification were performed. Sequencing of the libraries was done on an Illumina HiSeq2000 using paired-end 100 bp reads. Under the source paper's analysis protocol: Raw data were processed with SOAPnuke, discarding reads with adapters, uncalled bases, mean Phred below 15, or no exact constant-primer or identifier match. COPE v1.2.5 was used to merge high-quality paired reads, and clonotypes were defined as unique nucleotide sequences. Clonotypes were aligned to IMGT TRBV, TRBD and TRBJ reference segments using MiTCR v1.1. Only V-J combinations with frequency above 0.0001, covering 98% to 99.2% of repertoires, were analysed. The TCS score was defined as the ratio of F50 (clonal expansion) to E x V (chaos), calculated using BLOSUM62-based TCRdist between CDR3 peptides within each V-J. Welch's t-statistics and random forest reduced 500 to 550 V-J features to roughly 13, which were used in a naive Bayes classifier (R e1071). TCRdb trimmed public reads at Q25 via fastp, called clones via MiXCR and kept in-frame beta chains. Every entry covers one CDR3 protein and lists the most common genes and DNA from its rows. In this record, the V and J calls reflect TCRdb's handling and not the investigators' own analysis. For this sample the table gives about 400,000 distinct CDR3 sequences, of which about 15% were detected only once. The top ten clonotypes cover less than 15% of the sample.

CDR1 and CDR2, looked up from the germline V gene, are SGDLS and YYNGEE. V and J are trimmed by 1 base and 7 bases, and the gene matches miss 8 bases of the junction. The CDR3 measures 14 amino acids from cysteine to phenylalanine. The CDR3 DNA has 42 bases and is translated from base 1. These data are taken from a study of T cells in Graves' hyperthyroidism and ophthalmopathy (dated by TCRdb to 2018 to 2020). Context from the whole study: Peripheral blood was collected at initial diagnosis, before any treatment. The approximately 90 discovery patients were randomly split 7:3 into training and test sets. TCR V-J signatures able to tell the groups apart were searched for in a discovery cohort of approximately 95 patients, of whom under 45 had Graves' ophthalmopathy and roughly 59 had stable Graves' hyperthyroidism. According to the paper, TCR Vbeta CDR3 sequencing was carried out on around 140 peripheral blood samples, which came from 40 to 45 ophthalmopathy, 70 to 80 hyperthyroidism and approximately 17 progressor patients. After blood sampling, hyperthyroidism patients were treated with methimazole at a starting dose of 30 mg daily, and ophthalmopathy patients were treated with high-dose intravenous methylprednisolone. Whether ophthalmopathy could be predicted prospectively was tested in an independent validation cohort made up of some 20 hyperthyroidism patients plus 17 patients who later progressed to ophthalmopathy. Thyroid tissue and blood T-cell repertoires from about six Graves' hyperthyroidism patients were also compared in the study. Study-wide findings and limitations: In validation, the model predicted progression to ophthalmopathy a median of about 6.8 months before onset, with roughly 71% sensitivity and roughly 73% specificity. Ophthalmopathy was separated from stable hyperthyroidism by a 13 V-J signature model, with around 90% sensitivity and 81% to 82% specificity obtained in cross-validation and 80%/75% obtained in testing. Sample size was not statistically predetermined, and blinding of investigators to group allocation was not performed. Most expanded thyroid clonotypes (frequency above 0.001) were also found in blood, which suggests that blood repertoires may mirror thyroid immune responses.

Moderately to severely active disease, a Clinical Activity Score of at least 3, a NOSPECS grade of at least 4, and a duration under 3 months were present in ophthalmopathy patients. Exclusion was applied to patients with uncontrolled infections, other autoimmune diseases, pregnancy or lactation. Diagnoses were based on clinical symptoms, serum thyroxine and TRAb, thyroid ultrasound and orbital computed tomography. PBMCs were separated from 8 to 10 ml of fresh peripheral blood using Ficoll-Paque density gradient centrifugation. Total RNA was extracted with Trizol reagent, and quality was checked on an Agilent 2100 Bioanalyzer.

The specimen was blood. This receptor was obtained from a man aged 18 to 30 with Graves' ophthalmopathy. In this chain, TRBV9 is recombined with TRBJ2-7; 7 junctional bases match TRBD1. CDR3 region: CASSVQQGVGEQYF. The nucleotide sequence is TGTGCCAGCAGCGTACAGCAGGGGGTGGGAGAGCAGTACTTC.